The source of this T cell receptor (beta chain) is a study of blood T cells in healthy people across ages. Study findings and constraints: Among T cells, TCR beta diversity per million cells dropped roughly linearly as age rose. Estimates drawn from one million T cells were deemed to understate diversity.

Comments on this clonotype: The antigen remains undetermined.

This CDR3 is 18 amino acids long. Germline values: CDR1 KGHDR, CDR2 SFDVKD. Trimming shortened V by 4 bases and J by 2 bases, and 20 bases separated the two germline ends. The study recruited healthy Caucasian donors from Russia who were aged roughly 6 to 100. Samples had at least 6 million PBMCs isolated from them. It was with a sample-barcoded 5' primer and a J-beta primer mix that a second PCR of roughly 7 to 12 cycles was run. TCRdb reprocessed the 5' RACE reads via MiXCR and lists one record per CDR3 protein. This sample has 650,000 to 800,000 distinct CDR3 sequences, with around 50% found just once.

The origin of this receptor is an elderly woman in good health. Sequencing input: blood. V and J are TRBV24-1 and TRBJ2-1, with D hard to call. The CDR3 DNA is TGTGCCACCAGTGACCCAACCCCTCCCGGGTGGACCTACAATGAGCAGTTCTTC. Protein product: CATSDPTPPGWTYNEQFF.